One and the same sample provided the 4 T cell receptor beta chains below, sequenced in a study of T cell repertoires in cytomegalovirus infection. The antigens of these receptors remain unknown. TCRdb passed the reads through MiXCR, listing each CDR3 protein once. This table has about 770,000 distinct CDR3 sequences, roughly 28% appearing once. The material was cultured CD8+ T cells from PBMCs, obtained from culture after CMV antigen stimulation. These receptors came from a human donor in good health (CMV status not recorded). Some clones in this sample may be carry-over from other donors' samples.

Regarding this clonotype: A much bigger clone sits one base away, suggesting this may be a read error. A read error is likely, as this CDR3 ends without the conserved phenylalanine or tryptophan. The chain joins TRBV7-2 to TRBJ2-1, with a weak D call TRBD1 (6 bases). Trimming shortened V by 5 bases and J by 5 bases, and 19 bases separated the two germline ends. Germline loops: CDR1 SGHTA, CDR2 FQGNSA. This CDR3 spans 16 amino acids. The CDR3: CASSLPKGDTNNEQFL. DNA of the CDR3: TGTGCCAGCAGCCTGCCAAAGGGGGATACGAACAATGAGCAGTTCCTC.

This clonotype was observed a handful of times. A read error is possible here, since a much larger clone lies one base away. The rearrangement joins TRBV27 to TRBJ2-7; no reliable D call. Germline CDR1 is MNHEY and CDR2 is SMNVEV (reference sequence). The CDR3 length is 12 residues. Trimming took off 3 bases at V and 4 bases at J, with 7 bases between the two ends. The CDR3 bases are TGTGCCAGCAGTTTTTGGGGTTACGAGCAGTACGTC. It codes for CASSFWGYEQYV.

This clonotype was seen repeatedly, ten times or more. CDR3 DNA: TGTGCCAGCAGCTACCAGCCGACTAGCTGGTCATACGTC. Translating it yields CASSYQPTSWSYV. The chain recombines TRBV7-2 with TRBJ2-7; 7 bases are a match to TRBD2. The V and J ends lost 4 bases and 13 bases, in that order; junction bases with no gene match: 13. The CDR3 extends over 13 amino acids. The germline gives CDR1 SGHTA, CDR2 FQGNSA.

Ten or more counts support this clonotype. The rearrangement joins TRBV4-2 to TRBJ1-2, with D tentatively TRBD1 (6 bases). V was cut by 0 bases and J by 2 bases, with 13 bases left in between. Germline CDR1 and CDR2: LGHNA and YNFKEQ. This CDR3 spans 16 amino acids. CDR3 bases: TGTGCCAGCAGCCAAGAAGACGGGACACGGAACTATGGCTACACCTTC. Its translation is CASSQEDGTRNYGYTF.